The 27 T cell receptor beta chains reported below all come from one sample, sequenced in a study of cytomegalovirus exposure and HLA in healthy donors. The PCR had 60 Vbeta and 13 Jbeta primers. TCRdb's copy holds only in-frame clones and misses some; the assay was immunoSEQ multiplex PCR. The sample lists approximately 150,000 clones; roughly four fifths were seen once. Source material: PBMCs. Receptors were obtained from a female donor in good health and CMV-seronegative.

The CDR3 reads CASSQDRGGLPEQFF. For the CDR3, the DNA is TGCGCCAGCAGCCAAGATCGGGGGGGCCTTCCTGAGCAGTTCTTC. The chain carries TRBV4-3 and TRBJ2-1; 8 bases map to TRBD2. This CDR3 region has 15 residues. Germline lookup yields CDR1 LGHNA and CDR2 YSLEER. V lost 0 bases, J lost 9 bases, and 7 bases stayed unmatched.

This rearrangement joins TRBV6-4 to TRBJ2-1, with TRBD2 matching over 8 bases. Germline loops: CDR1 MRHNA, CDR2 SNTAGT. Unmatched junction bases numbered 8, after V lost 6 bases and J lost 7 bases. There are 14 residues in the CDR3. CDR3 protein: CASSLGAGGNEQFF. CDR3 bases: TGTGCCAGCAGCCTCGGGGCGGGAGGTAATGAGCAGTTCTTC.

This chain links TRBV16 with TRBJ1-6; D is uncertain. The ends were cut back, 0 bases at V and 10 bases at J, with 10 bases in the middle. Germline V lookup: CDR1 KGHSY, CDR2 FQNENV. This CDR3 region has 14 residues. The CDR3 DNA follows: TGTGCCAGCAGCCAATCCGACGTGAGGTCACCCCTCCACTTT. It translates to CASSQSDVRSPLHF.

The J gene is TRBJ2-1, the V gene TRBV14; 7 bases map to TRBD2. The CDR3 length is 15 residues. Germline lookup yields CDR1 SGHDN and CDR2 FVKESK. V lost 9 bases to trimming and J lost 0 bases; unmatched junction nucleotides: 8. The CDR3 protein is CASRKSGNSYNEQFF. CDR3 nucleotide sequence: TGTGCCAGTAGAAAAAGCGGGAACTCCTACAATGAGCAGTTCTTC.

J is TRBJ2-7 and V is TRBV19; TRBD1 agrees at 9 bases. Trimming took 4 bases from V and 3 from J; bases not matched to a gene: 7. This CDR3 is built from 15 residues. Germline lookup yields CDR1 LNHDA and CDR2 SQIVND (reference sequence). CDR3 coding DNA: TGTGCCAGTAGTACAGCTGGGACAGGGATCTACGAGCAGTACTTC. Encoded protein: CASSTAGTGIYEQYF.

J is TRBJ2-5 and V is TRBV19, with 8 bases lining up with TRBD2. The ends lost 7 bases at V and 4 bases at J; junction bases unmatched: 5. The CDR3 contains 13 residues. Germline assignment: CDR1 LNHDA and CDR2 SQIVND (reference sequence). This CDR3 reads CASNLLAAETQYF. The CDR3 DNA reads TGTGCCAGTAACCTACTAGCGGCAGAGACCCAGTACTTC.

The rearrangement joins TRBV19 to TRBJ2-7; 9 bases agree with TRBD1. J gave up 6 bases and V 10 bases, and 7 bases lay outside the gene matches. CDR1 LNHDA and CDR2 SQIVND come from the germline V gene (reference sequence). The length of the CDR3 is 12 residues. This chain's CDR3 is CATGDRVTEQYF. CDR3 in DNA: TGTGCCACCGGGGACAGGGTCACCGAGCAGTACTTC.

The chain has TRBV5-1 and TRBJ2-7; 11 bases line up with TRBD1. V lost 1 base, J lost 5 bases, and 5 bases stayed unmatched. The germline CDR1 and CDR2 sequences are SGHRS and YFSETQ. The length of the CDR3 is 15 residues. CDR3 in DNA: TGCGCCAGCAGCTTGTCCGGGACAGGGGGTGACGAGCAGTACTTC. It is translated as CASSLSGTGGDEQYF.

The rearrangement uses TRBV5-1 and TRBJ2-2, with D possibly being TRBD2 (6 bases). CDR1 is SGHRS, CDR2 YFSETQ, per germline. This CDR3 region has 16 residues. V dropped 4 bases and J dropped 2 bases, with 15 bases sitting between them. In DNA form, the CDR3 reads TGCGCCAGCAGCCCCCCCCGGGGGACTAACACCGGGGAGCTGTTTTTT. Translated, it gives CASSPPRGTNTGELFF. The full variable domain, with the rest looked up from reference TRBV5-1 and TRBJ2-2, is KAGVTQTPRYLIKTRGQQVTLSCSPISGHRSVSWYQQTPGQGLQFLFEYFSETQRNKGNFPGRFSGRQFSNSRSEMNVSTLELGDSALYLCASSPPRGTNTGELFFGEGSRLTVL.

Notes on this clone: The same CDR3 arises from other DNA sequences in this sample as well. The chain links TRBV6-5 to TRBJ1-2, with 8 bases matching TRBD1. Germline values: CDR1 MNHEY, CDR2 SVGAGI. Germline trimming cut 3 bases from V and 3 bases from J; bases unmatched to any gene: 3. CDR3 size: 14 residues. CDR3 nucleotides: TGTGCCAGCAGTTATCAACAGGGGGACTATGGCTACACCTTC. Protein sequence: CASSYQQGDYGYTF.

In nucleotides, the CDR3 is TGTGCCAGCAGCGCCCGGACAGGGGGAACCGGGGAGCTGTTTTTT. The encoded protein is CASSARTGGTGELFF. The chain carries TRBV9 and TRBJ2-2, with 10 bases matching TRBD1. The CDR3 contains 15 residues. V dropped 3 bases and J dropped 5; count of bases not matched to a gene: 4. Germline loops: CDR1 SGDLS, CDR2 YYNGEE.

This clone was seen only a few times. CDR3 region: CASREQGAGNQPQHF. CDR3 nucleotide sequence: TGTGCCAGCAGGGAACAGGGGGCAGGCAATCAGCCCCAGCATTTT. V and J are TRBV2 and TRBJ1-5, with TRBD1 matching over 9 bases. Germline V lookup: CDR1 SNHLY, CDR2 FYNNEI. CDR3 length: 15 residues. The J segment lost 2 bases and the V segment lost 6 bases, leaving 5 bases of the junction unmatched.

This clone was detected a few times. The rearrangement joins TRBV10-3 to TRBJ1-2; D ambiguous. The CDR3 contains 14 residues. V lost 0 bases to trimming and J lost 4 bases, with 9 bases between them. Germline values: CDR1 ENHRY, CDR2 SYGVKD. CDR3 nucleotide sequence: TGTGCCATCAGTGAGTCTCAGGTTACCTATGGCTACACCTTC. It encodes CAISESQVTYGYTF.

The chain carries TRBV11-2 and TRBJ2-3; 9 nucleotides align to TRBD2. The CDR3 extends over 18 amino acids. From germline, CDR1 is SGHAT and CDR2 FQNNGV. Losses at the gene ends were 2 bases for V and 5 bases for J; bases not matched to a gene: 14. In DNA form, the CDR3 reads TGTGCCAGCAGCTTATGGGCTAGCGGGGCGACTACCCAAGATACGCAGTATTTT. Translated, it gives CASSLWASGATTQDTQYF.

The J gene is TRBJ2-7, the V gene TRBV5-8; 8 bases are a match to TRBD2. Germline trimming cut 4 bases from V and 5 bases from J; bases unmatched to any gene: 11. This CDR3 is built from 15 residues. Germline assignment: CDR1 SGHTS and CDR2 YDEGEE. In DNA, the CDR3 is TGTGCCAGCAGCCCGAGACTAGCGCCCGGTCACGAGCAGTACTTC. It encodes CASSPRLAPGHEQYF.

The table lists this clone with a count of one. The V call is TRBV18, the J call TRBJ2-7; 9 bases agree with TRBD1. V lost 4 bases, J lost 4 bases, and 8 bases stayed unmatched. CDR1 KGHSH and CDR2 LQKENI come from the germline V gene. The CDR3 spans 15 residues. CDR3 nucleotides: TGTGCCAGCTCACAGGCGTCGGACAGGGGTTACGAGCAGTACTTC. It translates to CASSQASDRGYEQYF.

This clone was seen once. This chain connects TRBV6-5 to TRBJ1-1, with D possibly matching TRBD1 (5 bases). V was pared by 3 bases and J by 0 bases, with 14 bases between. The CDR3 loop spans 16 amino acids. Per the germline V gene, CDR1 is MNHEY and CDR2 is SVGAGI. The CDR3, as DNA: TGTGCCAGCAGTTATGGATTGGGGCTCATGAACACTGAAGCTTTCTTT. Translation gives CASSYGLGLMNTEAFF.

Only a few counts were recorded for this clone. The V gene is TRBV19, the J gene TRBJ2-3, with D tentatively TRBD2 (6 bases). Trimming removed 4 bases from V and 4 bases from J, with 12 bases in between. CDR3 size: 14 residues. The germline V gene has CDR1 LNHDA and CDR2 SQIVND (reference sequence). CDR3 amino acids: CASSNRELADTQYF. CDR3 in DNA: TGTGCCAGTAGTAATCGGGAGCTCGCAGATACGCAGTATTTT.

This clone was detected a few times. This chain uses TRBV25-1 with TRBJ2-2; the D is unclear. CDR3 length equals 15 residues. V lost 4 bases to trimming and J lost 0 bases, with 9 bases between them. The germline V gene has CDR1 MGHDK and CDR2 SYGVNS. CDR3 amino acids: CASSGWAANTGELFF. CDR3 sequence (DNA): TGTGCCAGCAGTGGCTGGGCCGCGAACACCGGGGAGCTGTTTTTT.

The V gene is TRBV9, the J gene TRBJ2-3; possible D gene TRBD2, 7 bases. V lost 4 bases and J lost 3, with 15 bases in between. Germline values: CDR1 SGDLS, CDR2 YYNGEE. There are 15 residues in the CDR3. In DNA form, the CDR3 reads TGTGCCAGCAGCCCTGGGGGGGGCTGGACAGATACGCAGTATTTT. The encoded protein is CASSPGGGWTDTQYF.

This clone has only a few counts. The chain has TRBV27 and TRBJ2-1; TRBD1 aligns across 7 bases. The trim removed 2 bases at V and 8 bases at J, leaving 12 bases unmatched. The germline gives CDR1 MNHEY, CDR2 SMNVEV (reference sequence). CDR3 length equals 16 residues. The DNA for the CDR3 is TGTGCCAGCAGTTTACGGTTTACAGGGGCTCGGGATGAGCAGTTCTTC. As protein: CASSLRFTGARDEQFF.

CDR3 DNA: TGTGCCAGCGGTTTTGGACAGGTGGTCGACGAGCAGTACTTC. Amino acid sequence: CASGFGQVVDEQYF. This rearrangement joins TRBV5-5 to TRBJ2-7, with 7 bases matching TRBD1. Germline V CDR1 and CDR2: SGHKS, YYEKEE (reference sequence). The CDR3 totals 14 residues. Trimming took 7 bases from V and 5 from J; bases not matched to a gene: 12.

The chain employs TRBV28 and TRBJ2-7, with 9 bases aligning to TRBD2. This CDR3 has 13 amino acids. The V and J ends lost 8 bases and 7 bases, in that order; junction bases with no gene match: 9. The germline V gene has CDR1 MDHEN and CDR2 SYDVKM. CDR3 DNA sequence: TGTGCCAGCCTTGGCGGGGGGGTGTGGGAGCAGTACTTC. Its translation: CASLGGGVWEQYF. The full variable domain, its missing parts supplied by reference TRBV28 and TRBJ2-7, is DVKVTQSSRYLVKRTGEKVFLECVQDMDHENMFWYRQDPGLGLRLIYFSYDVKMKEKGDIPEGYSVSREKKERFSLILESASTNQTSMYLCASLGGGVWEQYFGPGTRLTVT.

The chain uses TRBV9 and TRBJ2-1; D may be TRBD2 (6 bases). Trimming took 0 bases from V and 1 from J, leaving 17 bases between them. This CDR3 has 18 amino acids. Looked up from germline, CDR1 is SGDLS and CDR2 is YYNGEE. The DNA of the CDR3 is TGTGCCAGCAGCGTAGTGGGGACGTGGGGGACTTCCTACAATGAGCAGTTCTTC. Amino acids: CASSVVGTWGTSYNEQFF. The variable domain in full, completed from reference TRBV9 and TRBJ2-1, reads DSGVTQTPKHLITATGQRVTLRCSPRSGDLSVYWYQQSLDQGLQFLIQYYNGEERAKGNILERFSAQQFPDLHSELNLSSLELGDSALYFCASSVVGTWGTSYNEQFFGPGTRLTVL.

V usage is TRBV28 and J usage is TRBJ1-4, with a possible D match to TRBD1 (6 bases). Germline CDR1 and CDR2: MDHEN and SYDVKM. The length of the CDR3 is 15 residues. Trimming left V 6 bases short and J 3 bases short, with 14 bases between. The CDR3: CASRGGRLSNEKLFF. The CDR3 region has the DNA TGTGCCAGCAGGGGGGGGCGCTTGTCTAATGAAAAACTGTTTTTT.

This clone was detected only a few times. The chain carries TRBV5-1 and TRBJ2-3, with D possibly matching TRBD1 (5 bases). In germline, CDR1 is SGHRS, CDR2 YFSETQ. V was trimmed by 0 bases and J by 3 bases, leaving 8 bases between them. The CDR3 sequence is 14 residues long. CDR3 protein: CASSLGGFTDTQYF. The CDR3 coding sequence is TGCGCCAGCAGCTTGGGGGGCTTTACAGATACGCAGTATTTT.

The DNA of the CDR3 is TGTGCCAGCAGTCCAGGGGGTCCGAGCACCGGGGAGCTGTTTTTT. It codes for CASSPGGPSTGELFF. V and J are TRBV7-9 and TRBJ2-2; 7 bases align to TRBD1. There are 15 residues in the CDR3. Germline V gives CDR1 SEHNR, CDR2 FQNEAQ (reference sequence). Trimming at V came to 6 bases and at J to 4 bases, leaving 8 bases not matched to a gene. Combining the CDR3 with reference TRBV7-9 and TRBJ2-2 gives the whole variable domain DTGVSQNPRHKITKRGQNVTFRCDPISEHNRLYWYRQTLGQGPEFLTYFQNEAQLEKSRLLSDRFSAERPKGSFSTLEIQRTEQGDSAMYLCASSPGGPSTGELFFGEGSRLTVL.